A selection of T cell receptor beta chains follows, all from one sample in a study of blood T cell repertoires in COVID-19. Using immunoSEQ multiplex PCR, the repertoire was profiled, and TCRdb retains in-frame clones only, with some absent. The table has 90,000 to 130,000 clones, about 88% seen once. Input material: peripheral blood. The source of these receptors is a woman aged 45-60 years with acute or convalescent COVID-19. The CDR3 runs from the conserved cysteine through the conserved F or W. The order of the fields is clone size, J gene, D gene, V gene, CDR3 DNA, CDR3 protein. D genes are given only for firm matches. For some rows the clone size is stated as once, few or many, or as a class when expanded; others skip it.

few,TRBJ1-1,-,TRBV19,TGTGCCAGTAGTCGCTACGAAACGACAGTGAACACTGAAGCTTTCTTT,CASSRYETTVNTEAFF
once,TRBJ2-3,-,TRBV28,TGTGCCAGCAGCTTTTACCCAGGGGGCACAGATACGCAGTATTTT,CASSFYPGGTDTQYF
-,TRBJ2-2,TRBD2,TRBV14,TGTGCCAGCAGCCAAGGTAGCGGGAGGCTCCGCACCGGGGAGCTGTTTTTT,CASSQGSGRLRTGELFF
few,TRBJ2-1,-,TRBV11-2,TGTGCCAGCAGCTTGGCCGGGGGTCAGTTCTTC,CASSLAGGQFF
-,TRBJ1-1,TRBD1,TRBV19,TGTGCCAGTAGTCAAGGGACAGGCGGAAGGAACACTGAAGCTTTCTTT,CASSQGTGGRNTEAFF
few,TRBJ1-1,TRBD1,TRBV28,TGTGCCAGCAGCCCCGGGACAGGGAACACTGAAGCTTTCTTT,CASSPGTGNTEAFF
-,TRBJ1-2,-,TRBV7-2,TGTGCCAGCAGCTTAGAAGGGGATCCTCGTAAGGGAGGCTACACCTTC,CASSLEGDPRKGGYTF
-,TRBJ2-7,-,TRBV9,TGTGCCAGCAGCGTAGGGGGCAGCTCCGCCTACGAGCAGTACTTC,CASSVGGSSAYEQYF
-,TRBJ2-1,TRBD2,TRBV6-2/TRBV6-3,TGTGCCAGCAGCCCCGGGACTAGCGGCCCCGCCCGGCACAATGAGCAGTTCTTC,CASSPGTSGPARHNEQFF
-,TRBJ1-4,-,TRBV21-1,TGTGCCAGCAGCCCAACGGTGGACCAGGGGTTGGAAAAACTGTTTTTT,CASSPTVDQGLEKLFF
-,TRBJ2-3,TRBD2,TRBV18,TGTGCCAGCTCACCAGGACTAGCGGTAGTGGATACGCAGTATTTT,CASSPGLAVVDTQYF
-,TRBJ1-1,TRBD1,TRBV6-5,TGTGCCAGCAGTTACTCGAACAGGGGGAACACTGAAGCTTTCTTT,CASSYSNRGNTEAFF
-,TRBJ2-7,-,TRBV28,TGTGCCAGCAGGGAACAGAGCTCCTACGAGCAGTACTTC,CASREQSSYEQYF
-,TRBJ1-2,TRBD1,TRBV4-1,TGCGCCAGCAGCCAAGAGGGACAGGGAATCTATGGCTACACCTTC,CASSQEGQGIYGYTF
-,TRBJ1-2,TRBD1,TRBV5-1,TGCGCCAGCAGCACTGGGGACAGGGGCTATGGCTACACCTTC,CASSTGDRGYGYTF
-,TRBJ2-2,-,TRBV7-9,TGTGCCAGCAGCTTAATAGGAGACTCAAACGCCGGGGAGCTGTTTTTT,CASSLIGDSNAGELFF
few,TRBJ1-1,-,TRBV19,TGTGCCAGTAGTATAGATCGGACAGTTAACACTGAAGCTTTCTTT,CASSIDRTVNTEAFF
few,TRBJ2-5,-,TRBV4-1,TGCGCCAGCAGCCAAGATCTACGTAAAGAGACCCAGTACTTC,CASSQDLRKETQYF
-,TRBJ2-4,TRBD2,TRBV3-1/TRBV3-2,TGTGCCAGCAGCCAAGAAACTAGCGGGAGGCTGGCCAAAAACATTCAGTACTTC,CASSQETSGRLAKNIQYF
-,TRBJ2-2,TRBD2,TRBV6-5,TGTGCCAGCAATAGCGGGTTGAACACCGGGGAGCTGTTTTTT,CASNSGLNTGELFF
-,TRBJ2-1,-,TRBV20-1,TGCAGTGCTAGGATAGGGAGGGAGCAGTTCTTC,CSARIGREQFF
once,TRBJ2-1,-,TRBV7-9,TGTGCCAGCAGCTTAGGAGGGAAGAATGAGCAGTTCTTC,CASSLGGKNEQFF
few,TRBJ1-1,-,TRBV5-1,TGCGCCAGCAGACAGGGCGGACGGGAAGCTTTCTTT,CASRQGGREAFF
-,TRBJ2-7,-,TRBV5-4,TGTGCCAGCAGTCCGGTCTCCGGCTCCTACGAGCAGTACTTC,CASSPVSGSYEQYF
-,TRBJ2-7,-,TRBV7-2,TGTGCCAGCAGCTTAGTGGCAGGAACTTCCTACGAGCAGTACTTC,CASSLVAGTSYEQYF
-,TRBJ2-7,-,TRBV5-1,TGCGCCAGCAGCTTGGGGCCAACCAGCTCCTACGAGCAGTACTTC,CASSLGPTSSYEQYF
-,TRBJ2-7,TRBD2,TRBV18,TGTGCCAGCTCACCCGAAGGACTAGCTGTTACCTACGAGCAGTACTTC,CASSPEGLAVTYEQYF
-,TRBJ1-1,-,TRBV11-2,TGTGCCAGCAGCTCCTTCTCCAACACTGAAGCTTTCTTT,CASSSFSNTEAFF
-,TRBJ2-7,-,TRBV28,TGTGCCAGCAGGCAGGGCTACGAGCAGTACTTC,CASRQGYEQYF
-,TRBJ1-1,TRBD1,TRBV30,TGTGCCTCCTCCACAGGGGTTGACACTGAAGCTTTCTTT,CASSTGVDTEAFF
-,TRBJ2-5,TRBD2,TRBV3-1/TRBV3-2,TGTGCCAGCAGCCAGAGGACTAGCGGGCTGGGAGAGACCCAGTACTTC,CASSQRTSGLGETQYF
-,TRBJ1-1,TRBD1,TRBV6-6,TGTGCCAGCAGTTACTTGGGACAGGCAGGGACTGAAGCTTTCTTT,CASSYLGQAGTEAFF
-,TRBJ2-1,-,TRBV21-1,TGTGCCAGCAGCCGGACCCTGACTAGCATTGGTAGTGAGCAGTTCTTC,CASSRTLTSIGSEQFF
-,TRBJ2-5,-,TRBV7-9,TGTGCCAGCAGCTTAGTCGCCGGCGGAGAGACCCAGTACTTC,CASSLVAGGETQYF
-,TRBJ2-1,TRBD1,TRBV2,TGTGCCAGCAGCCTCCGGGGAGACAGGGCCTACAATGAGCAGTTCTTC,CASSLRGDRAYNEQFF
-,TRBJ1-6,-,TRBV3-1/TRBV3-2,TGTGCCAGCAGCCAGCAGGGGCGTAATTCACCCCTCCACTTT,CASSQQGRNSPLHF
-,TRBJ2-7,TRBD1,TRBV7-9,TGTGCCAGCAGCCGCAACAGGGGACACCACGAGCAGTACTTC,CASSRNRGHHEQYF
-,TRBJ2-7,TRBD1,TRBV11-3,TGTGCCAGCAGCCCACCCAAGGACAGGGGATACGAGCAGTACTTC,CASSPPKDRGYEQYF
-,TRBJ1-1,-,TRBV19,TGTGCCAGTAGTATAGGCTGGGGGGGGAACACTGAAGCTTTCTTT,CASSIGWGGNTEAFF
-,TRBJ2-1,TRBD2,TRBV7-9,TGTGCCAGCAGCTCTGGACTAGCGGGAGTCGGTGAGCAGTTCTTC,CASSSGLAGVGEQFF
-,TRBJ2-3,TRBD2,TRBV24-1,TGTGCCACCAGTGATTTCCTGACTAGCTCGGGGTTGGATACGCAGTATTTT,CATSDFLTSSGLDTQYF
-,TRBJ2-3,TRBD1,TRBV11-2,TGTGCCAGCAGCTCCCGACAGGGAGTGGTGGCAGATACGCAGTATTTT,CASSSRQGVVADTQYF
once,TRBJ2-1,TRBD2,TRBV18,TGTGCCAGCTCACCCCGGACTAGCGGGTTGGGAAATGAGCAGTTCTTC,CASSPRTSGLGNEQFF
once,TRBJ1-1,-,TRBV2,TGTGCCAGCAGTGACGGGGGGTACACTGAAGCTTTCTTT,CASSDGGYTEAFF
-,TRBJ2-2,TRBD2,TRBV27,TGTGCCAGCAGTCCTACTAGCGGGAGGTCCACCGGGGAGCTGTTTTTT,CASSPTSGRSTGELFF
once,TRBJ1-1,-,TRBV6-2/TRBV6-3,TGTGCCAGCAGTCACCCCTCAGGGATCATAAACACTGAAGCTTTCTTT,CASSHPSGIINTEAFF
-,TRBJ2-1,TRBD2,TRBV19,TGTGCCAGTAGTATTATGGGACTAGCGATCTACAATGAGCAGTTCTTC,CASSIMGLAIYNEQFF
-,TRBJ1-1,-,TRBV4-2,TGTGCCAGCAGCCAAGACAGGGTTGGCACTGAAGCTTTCTTT,CASSQDRVGTEAFF